This passage covers 24 T cell receptor beta chains from one sample sequenced in a study of blood T cell repertoires in COVID-19. Clones were sequenced by immunoSEQ multiplex PCR, and TCRdb holds only the in-frame ones, with some missing. This sample has 43,000 or so clones; around four fifths occur once, and the top ten carry around 7.4%. Material: peripheral blood. The receptors originated from a man aged 55 to 70 with active COVID-19.

The rearrangement joins TRBV19 to TRBJ1-6; D is uncertain. V was clipped by 5 bases and J by 11 bases, with 16 bases between them. This CDR3 is built from 14 residues. CDR1 is LNHDA and CDR2 is SQIVND in the germline V gene (reference sequence). CDR3 sequence: CASSSVPGKTPLHF. The CDR3 region has the DNA TGTGCCAGTAGTTCGGTCCCGGGGAAGACACCCCTCCACTTT.

J is TRBJ1-5 and V is TRBV7-8, with TRBD1 identical over 7 bases. This CDR3 comprises 15 residues. Trimming removed 5 bases from V and 6 bases from J; junction bases left unmatched: 10. Germline loops: CDR1 SGHVS, CDR2 FQNEAQ. The CDR3 coding sequence is TGTGCCAGCAGCCCTGACAGGGTACAACGTCAGCCCCAGCATTTT. Translating it yields CASSPDRVQRQPQHF.

The rearrangement links TRBV4-1 to TRBJ1-2; a possible D gene is TRBD1 (5 bases). The germline CDR1 and CDR2 sequences are MGHRA and YSYEKL. V was pared by 4 bases and J by 1 base, with 13 bases between. This CDR3 has 15 residues. CDR3 sequence reads: CASSLAGLSNYGYTF. The CDR3 DNA sequence: TGCGCCAGCAGCCTTGCGGGGCTTAGTAACTATGGCTACACCTTC.

The rearrangement joins TRBV7-2 to TRBJ2-3; D might be TRBD2 (6 bases). Germline-derived CDR1 and CDR2 are SGHTA and FQGNSA. This CDR3 has 17 residues. V gave up 4 bases and J gave up 2 bases, with 19 bases separating them. The CDR3 DNA follows: TGTGCCAGCAGCTACGAGCGGTTCCGGCGGGACACAGATACGCAGTATTTT. Its protein is CASSYERFRRDTDTQYF.

This clone has a single count. The chain recombines TRBV9 with TRBJ1-1; D uncertain. Germline CDR1 reads SGDLS; CDR2 reads YYNGEE. CDR3 length: 15 amino acids. V lost 0 bases, J lost 0 bases, and 9 bases lay in between. DNA of the CDR3: TGTGCCAGCAGCGTAGGGGCTGCTGTGAACACTGAAGCTTTCTTT. The encoded protein is CASSVGAAVNTEAFF.

The chain carries TRBV4-1 and TRBJ1-5, with 9 bases fitting TRBD1. CDR3 length equals 14 residues. Losses at the gene ends were 6 bases for V and 4 bases for J; bases not matched to a gene: 4. CDR1 and CDR2 (germline): MGHRA, YSYEKL. The CDR3 spells CASRLGQGNQPQHF. Written as DNA, the CDR3 is TGCGCCAGCAGACTCGGACAGGGGAATCAGCCCCAGCATTTT.

This clone was seen only once. The gene calls are TRBV5-4 and TRBJ1-2; no reliable D call. This CDR3 is built from 12 residues. Per the germline V gene, CDR1 is SGHNT and CDR2 is YYREEE (reference sequence). V gave up 1 base and J gave up 4 bases, with 5 bases separating them. Written as DNA, the CDR3 is TGTGCCAGCAGCTTGAACAGCTATGGCTACACCTTC. Translated: CASSLNSYGYTF.

This rearrangement joins TRBV28 to TRBJ1-5; 8 bases are shared with TRBD1. Per the germline V gene, CDR1 is MDHEN and CDR2 is SYDVKM. CDR3 length: 16 residues. With V trimmed by 6 bases and J by 0 bases, 7 bases remained unmatched. The CDR3 nucleotides read TGTGCCAGCAGAGCGACAGGGGTATATAGCAATCAGCCCCAGCATTTT. It yields the protein CASRATGVYSNQPQHF.

This chain links TRBV2 with TRBJ1-5; D may be TRBD1 (5 bases). The CDR3 has 13 amino acids. Germline assignment: CDR1 SNHLY and CDR2 FYNNEI. Trimming left V 6 bases short and J 6 bases short, with 12 bases between. DNA of the CDR3: TGTGCCAGCAGACAAAGCGGGGGTCAGCCCCAGCATTTT. Translating gives CASRQSGGQPQHF.

The rearrangement joins TRBV7-3 to TRBJ1-1, with D tentatively TRBD1 (6 bases). CDR1 SGHTA and CDR2 FQGTGA come from the germline V gene. This CDR3 comprises 16 residues. V lost 4 bases and J lost 0, with 15 bases in between. The CDR3 reads CASSSRRGGMNTEAFF. For the CDR3, the DNA is TGTGCCAGCAGCTCTAGAAGAGGGGGTATGAACACTGAAGCTTTCTTT.

The CDR3 spells CASTGGNSNQPQHF. CDR3 sequence (DNA): TGTGCCAGCACCGGGGGTAATAGCAATCAGCCCCAGCATTTT. This chain joins TRBV19 and TRBJ1-5; D is possibly TRBD1 (5 bases). Trimming removed 9 bases from V and 0 bases from J, with 12 bases in between. Germline V gives CDR1 LNHDA, CDR2 SQIVND (reference sequence). This CDR3 comprises 14 residues.

The V call is TRBV27, the J call TRBJ1-6; TRBD1 is a possible D gene (5 bases). Germline CDR1 and CDR2: MNHEY and SMNVEV (reference sequence). V was cut by 2 bases and J by 1 base, with 6 bases left in between. This CDR3 has 15 residues. The CDR3 sequence is CASSLGGSYNSPLHF. The CDR3 DNA sequence: TGTGCCAGCAGTTTAGGGGGGTCCTATAATTCACCCCTCCACTTT.

The V call is TRBV5-1, the J call TRBJ2-1, with D possibly matching TRBD2 (6 bases). CDR1 SGHRS and CDR2 YFSETQ come from the germline V gene. With 0 bases removed from V and 10 bases from J, the gap between germline ends came to 11 bases. This CDR3 is 13 amino acids long. The CDR3 protein is CASSLDVGGEQFF. CDR3 in DNA: TGCGCCAGCAGCTTGGATGTGGGGGGAGAGCAGTTCTTC.

The chain carries TRBV11-3 and TRBJ2-7; TRBD1 might be the D (5 bases). Germline loops: CDR1 SGHNT, CDR2 YENEEA. This CDR3 has 16 residues. The germline V and J ends were trimmed by 1 base and 3 bases, with 16 bases remaining between them. CDR3 protein: CASSLGPPLQGYEQYF. The CDR3 DNA reads as TGTGCCAGCAGCTTAGGTCCCCCCCTGCAGGGCTACGAGCAGTACTTC.

The chain joins TRBV6-5 to TRBJ2-2; TRBD2 might be the D (5 bases). Between the trimmed V and J ends, which lost 5 bases and 3 bases, there was a span of 10 bases. CDR1 is MNHEY, CDR2 SVGAGI, per germline. CDR3 size: 14 residues. In nucleotides, the CDR3 is TGTGCCAGCAGTCATCAGGAGGACACCGGGGAGCTGTTTTTT. Translation gives CASSHQEDTGELFF.

There are a few counts of this clone. V and J are TRBV2 and TRBJ1-1; perhaps TRBD1 as D (5 bases). Trimming took 6 bases from V and 0 from J, leaving 11 bases between them. The V gene's germline CDR1 is SNHLY and CDR2 FYNNEI. The CDR3 has 14 residues. The CDR3 reads CASRPTDLNTEAFF. The CDR3 nucleotides read TGTGCCAGCAGGCCGACAGATTTGAACACTGAAGCTTTCTTT.

The chain employs TRBV11-2 and TRBJ2-3, with D possibly TRBD2 on 6 matching bases. The germline gives CDR1 SGHAT, CDR2 FQNNGV. The CDR3 loop spans 15 amino acids. Trimming shortened V by 2 bases and J by 4 bases, and 13 bases separated the two germline ends. Here the CDR3 reads CASSLLGGEADTQYF. Here the CDR3 DNA reads TGTGCCAGCAGCTTACTGGGGGGAGAAGCAGATACGCAGTATTTT.

This chain links TRBV5-6 with TRBJ2-3; D is unresolved. Trimming removed 3 bases from V and 2 bases from J, with 13 bases in between. Germline CDR1 reads SGHDT; CDR2 reads YYEEEE. The CDR3 contains 15 residues. CDR3 in amino acids: CASSSIHRITDTQYF. The CDR3 coding sequence is TGTGCCAGCAGCTCAATACACCGAATCACAGATACGCAGTATTTT.

V is TRBV4-1 and J is TRBJ2-2, with D unresolved. Trimming cost V 4 bases and J 7 bases, with 7 bases left between them. Looked up from germline, CDR1 is MGHRA and CDR2 is YSYEKL. CDR3 length: 12 amino acids. The CDR3 here is CASSLHFGELFF. As DNA, the CDR3 is TGCGCCAGCAGCCTCCACTTCGGGGAGCTGTTTTTT.

The chain links TRBV5-1 to TRBJ2-5; the match to TRBD1 covers 9 bases. Germline CDR1 and CDR2: SGHRS and YFSETQ. The CDR3 runs to 15 residues. J was trimmed by 5 bases and V by 0 bases; bases with no gene match: 5. CDR3 nucleotide sequence: TGCGCCAGCAGCTTGGCCGGGACAGGGATTGAGACCCAGTACTTC. It encodes CASSLAGTGIETQYF.

V usage is TRBV30 and J usage is TRBJ1-6; no firm D call. V gave up 2 bases and J gave up 6 bases, with 5 bases separating them. Germline V gene lookup returns CDR1 GTSNPN and CDR2 SVGIG (reference sequence). The CDR3 sequence is 12 residues long. The CDR3 reads CAWSWSNSPLHF. For the CDR3, the DNA is TGTGCCTGGAGTTGGAGTAATTCACCCCTCCACTTT.

The rearrangement links TRBV4-2 to TRBJ1-3, with D possibly being TRBD1 (5 bases). V lost 5 bases and J lost 0, with 14 bases in between. Germline loops: CDR1 LGHNA, CDR2 YNFKEQ. The CDR3 runs to 16 residues. CDR3: CASSFSPGLSGNTIYF. The CDR3, as DNA: TGTGCCAGCAGCTTTTCTCCAGGGCTCTCTGGAAACACCATATATTTT.

The V call is TRBV29-1, the J call TRBJ1-4; 11 bases map to TRBD1. Unmatched junction bases numbered 5, after V lost 8 bases and J lost 6 bases. Germline V lookup: CDR1 SQVTM, CDR2 ANQGSEA. The CDR3 covers 13 residues. CDR3 sequence: CSYRDRGDEKLFF. The CDR3 DNA reads as TGCAGCTATCGGGACAGGGGGGATGAAAAACTGTTTTTT.

This clone appeared a few times. The V call is TRBV4-1, the J call TRBJ1-3, with D uncertain. Germline CDR1 MGHRA, CDR2 YSYEKL. V dropped 1 base and J dropped 4 bases, with 11 bases sitting between them. The CDR3 covers 15 residues. CDR3 residues: CASSQVGLRGNTIYF. The CDR3 nucleotides read TGCGCCAGCAGCCAAGTAGGTCTCAGGGGAAACACCATATATTTT.